This is a list of T cell receptor beta chains from one sample in a study of cytomegalovirus exposure and HLA in healthy donors. This table comes from immunoSEQ multiplex PCR, and its TCRdb copy is limited to in-frame clones, with some not included. The profile shows 150,000 to 200,000 clones, about three quarters of them singletons. Source material: PBMCs. These receptor sequences come from a man aged 18 to 35 in good health and CMV-seropositive. Each CDR3 is given without its conserved first and last residue.

v_call,j_call,cdr3_aa
TRBV10-3,TRBJ2-2,AIRGEVNTGELF
TRBV6-5,TRBJ2-1,ASSYDSGPYNEQF
TRBV7-2,TRBJ2-1,ASSLLTRNNEQF
TRBV6-1,TRBJ1-5,ASSYSSNQPQH
TRBV5-1,TRBJ2-3,ASTWGSGTYTPDTQY
TRBV5-1,TRBJ1-2,ASSLDGTYFYGYT
TRBV5-4,TRBJ1-1,ASSLSGQGGTEAF
TRBV5-6,TRBJ1-5,ASSQGNRGIGNQPQH
TRBV6-5,TRBJ2-5,ASIPRTGGRETQY
TRBV30,TRBJ2-3,AWIPGGSTDTQY
TRBV6-1,TRBJ1-2,ASSEEGAGGYT
TRBV19,TRBJ1-2,ALRGGARGYT
TRBV9,TRBJ2-6,ASSPPGSGANVLT
TRBV27,TRBJ2-3,ASSFTERGTDTQY
TRBV28,TRBJ2-2,ASIDRHTGELF
TRBV6-5,TRBJ1-1,ASSYTYSTGHTEAF
TRBV5-1,TRBJ1-1,ASSDTGTGQIEAF
TRBV21-1,TRBJ1-2,ASRAGGNYGYT
TRBV2,TRBJ2-1,ASSILAGGLSYNEQF
TRBV10-1,TRBJ2-1,ASSENRDQEF
TRBV6-1,TRBJ2-5,ASSESLASEETQY
TRBV4-2,TRBJ2-1,ASSQDGDRVREQF
TRBV19,TRBJ1-2,ASSIQYGYT
TRBV2,TRBJ1-2,ASSPGTQGGYT
TRBV6-6,TRBJ2-2,ASSSEAIGELF
TRBV13,TRBJ2-3,ASSLGPREADTQY
TRBV6-1,TRBJ1-5,AGSGTGNQPQH
TRBV7-2,TRBJ1-2,ASSLDIQNYGYT
TRBV29-1,TRBJ2-5,SVRHRVRETQY
TRBV19,TRBJ1-5,ASSIHRSNQPQH
TRBV28,TRBJ1-5,ASSQGQDGCYQPQH
TRBV30,TRBJ2-3,AWSPTLRAGADTQY
TRBV5-1,TRBJ2-3,ASSLRTASISTDTQY
TRBV5-1,TRBJ1-4,ASSSSKTTTNEKLF
TRBV20-1,TRBJ1-1,SARARTEAF
TRBV2,TRBJ2-5,ARSFGGLIGETQY
TRBV6-5,TRBJ1-2,ASRGTGSAYGYT
TRBV5-1,TRBJ2-5,ASSLTSGRGETQY
TRBV7-3,TRBJ1-2,ASSLDSGTAYGYT
TRBV5-1,TRBJ2-3,ASSVSGGPTDTQY
TRBV7-9,TRBJ1-5,ASSQGGSNQPQH
TRBV27,TRBJ1-4,ASSKTGSMSEKLF
TRBV5-5,TRBJ2-3,ASSLGGVGTDTQY
TRBV10-2,TRBJ2-3,ASCAGLATDTQY
TRBV28,TRBJ1-2,ASRGGLDGSYGYT
TRBV11-2,TRBJ2-5,ASVLAGGAETQY
TRBV11-2,TRBJ2-1,ASSPDSGSSQQF
TRBV6-1,TRBJ1-5,ATWAGSQNQPQH
TRBV30,TRBJ1-1,AWRSTVNTEAF
TRBV5-1,TRBJ1-2,ASSFGQGYGYT
TRBV5-8,TRBJ1-1,ASSLTSANTEAF
TRBV11-2,TRBJ2-3,ASSSQGAGDTQY
TRBV2,TRBJ2-2,ASSAGGAGELF
TRBV5-1,TRBJ1-2,ASSPWTMLNYGYT
TRBV4-1,TRBJ2-3,ASSQEDRDTDTQY
TRBV5-1,TRBJ2-5,ASSFTSGYQETQY
TRBV7-8,TRBJ1-2,ASSLGWTARGYT